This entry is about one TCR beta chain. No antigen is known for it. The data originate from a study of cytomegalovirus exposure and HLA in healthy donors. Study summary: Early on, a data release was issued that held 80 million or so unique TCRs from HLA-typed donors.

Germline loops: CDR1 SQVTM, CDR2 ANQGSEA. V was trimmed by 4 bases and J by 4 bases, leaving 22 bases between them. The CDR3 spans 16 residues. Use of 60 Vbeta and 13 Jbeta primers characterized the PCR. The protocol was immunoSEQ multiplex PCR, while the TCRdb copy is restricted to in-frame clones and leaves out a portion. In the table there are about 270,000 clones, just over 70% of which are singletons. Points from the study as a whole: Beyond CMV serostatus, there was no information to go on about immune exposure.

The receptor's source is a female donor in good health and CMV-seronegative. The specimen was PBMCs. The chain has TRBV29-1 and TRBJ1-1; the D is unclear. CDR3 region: CSVAKGRGPRGTEAFF. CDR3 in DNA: TGCAGCGTTGCTAAGGGCCGCGGCCCACGGGGCACTGAAGCTTTCTTT.